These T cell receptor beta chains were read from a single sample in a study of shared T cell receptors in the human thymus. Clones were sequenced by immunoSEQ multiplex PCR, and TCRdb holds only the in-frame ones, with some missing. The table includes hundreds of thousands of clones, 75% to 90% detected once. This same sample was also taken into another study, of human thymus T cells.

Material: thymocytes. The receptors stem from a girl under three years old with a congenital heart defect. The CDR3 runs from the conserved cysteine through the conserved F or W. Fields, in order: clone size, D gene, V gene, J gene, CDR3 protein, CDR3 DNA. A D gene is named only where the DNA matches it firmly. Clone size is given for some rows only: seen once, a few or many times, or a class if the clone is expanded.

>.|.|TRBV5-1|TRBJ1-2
CASSNQRGRDGYTF
TGCGCCAGCAGCAACCAAAGGGGTAGGGATGGCTACACCTTC
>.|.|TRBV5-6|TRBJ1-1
CASSPGCMNTEAFF
TGTGCCAGCAGCCCCGGGTGTATGAACACTGAAGCTTTCTTT
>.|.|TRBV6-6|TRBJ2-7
CASSYAGLSYEQYF
TGTGCCAGCAGTTACGCGGGTCTCTCCTACGAGCAGTACTTC
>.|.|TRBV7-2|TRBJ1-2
CASSLGSLDSGHYGYTF
TGTGCCAGCAGCTTAGGGAGTTTGGACAGCGGCCACTATGGCTACACCTTC
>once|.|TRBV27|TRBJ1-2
CASSLSGRSSRPYGYTF
TGTGCCAGCAGTTTATCAGGCAGATCTAGCCGTCCCTATGGCTACACCTTC
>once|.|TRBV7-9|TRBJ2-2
CASSLGPRGAGELFF
TGTGCCAGCAGCTTAGGTCCCCGGGGAGCCGGGGAGCTGTTTTTT
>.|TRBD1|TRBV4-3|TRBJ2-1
CASSQKWPTGQGPNNEQFF
TGCGCCAGCAGCCAAAAATGGCCCACGGGACAGGGGCCGAACAATGAGCAGTTCTTC
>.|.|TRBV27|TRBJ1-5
CASSSEQGGPPYSNQPQHF
TGTGCCAGCAGTTCTGAACAGGGCGGCCCTCCTTATAGCAATCAGCCCCAGCATTTT
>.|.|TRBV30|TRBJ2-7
CAWSVLSRVEEDPLTYEQYF
TGTGCCTGGAGTGTACTATCGCGGGTGGAGGAGGACCCCTTAACCTACGAGCAGTACTTC
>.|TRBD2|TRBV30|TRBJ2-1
CAWSGPGLANEQFF
TGTGCCTGGAGTGGACCGGGACTAGCGAATGAGCAGTTCTTC
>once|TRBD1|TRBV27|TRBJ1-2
CASRGTGDDYGYTF
TGTGCCAGCAGGGGGACAGGGGATGACTATGGCTACACCTTC
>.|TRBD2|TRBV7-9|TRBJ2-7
CASSLGGGPPCEQYF
TGTGCCAGCAGCTTAGGCGGGGGGCCCCCGTGCGAGCAGTACTTC
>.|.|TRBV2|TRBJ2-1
CASSEGGPLYNEQFF
TGTGCCAGCAGTGAGGGGGGACCCCTCTACAATGAGCAGTTCTTC
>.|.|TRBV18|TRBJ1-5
CASSPQGGINQPQHF
TGTGCCAGCTCACCCCAGGGTGGGATCAATCAGCCCCAGCATTTT
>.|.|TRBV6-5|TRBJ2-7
CASSLPGSLAYEQYF
TGTGCCAGCAGTCTCCCGGGTAGTCTAGCCTACGAGCAGTACTTC
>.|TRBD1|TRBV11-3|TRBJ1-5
CASSSGTDSNQPQHF
TGTGCCAGCAGCTCCGGGACAGATAGCAATCAGCCCCAGCATTTT
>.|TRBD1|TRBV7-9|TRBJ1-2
CASSSAGQGASGYTF
TGTGCCAGCAGCTCCGCAGGACAGGGGGCCTCTGGCTACACCTTC
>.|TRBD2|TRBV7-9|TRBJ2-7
CASSVGTSGGREQYF
TGTGCCAGCAGCGTAGGGACTAGCGGGGGTCGCGAGCAGTACTTC
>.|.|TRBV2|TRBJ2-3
CASPGTPTDTQYF
TGTGCCAGCCCCGGGACTCCCACAGATACGCAGTATTTT
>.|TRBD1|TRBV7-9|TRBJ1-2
CASSPLDRGSGTF
TGTGCCAGCAGCCCACTGGACAGGGGAAGTGGTACCTTC
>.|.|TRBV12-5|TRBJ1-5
CASGKRAPGNYSNQPQHF
TGTGCTAGTGGGAAAAGGGCCCCAGGGAACTATAGCAATCAGCCCCAGCATTTT
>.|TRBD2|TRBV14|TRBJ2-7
CASSQIRLAGDSSYEQYF
TGTGCCAGCAGCCAAATTCGACTAGCGGGTGATAGCTCCTACGAGCAGTACTTC
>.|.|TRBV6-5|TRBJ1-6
CASSYRLRNSPLHF
TGTGCCAGCAGTTACCGCTTGAGGAATTCACCCCTCCACTTT
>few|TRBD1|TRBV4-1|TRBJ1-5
CASSQDDMGQEIYSNQPQHF
TGCGCCAGCAGCCAAGACGACATGGGACAGGAAATATATAGCAATCAGCCCCAGCATTTT
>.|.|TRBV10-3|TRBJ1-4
CAIRRGGGTNEKLFF
TGTGCCATCAGGAGGGGGGGAGGAACTAATGAAAAACTGTTTTTT
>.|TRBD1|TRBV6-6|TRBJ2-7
CASSGGQGNEQYF
TGTGCCAGCAGTGGAGGACAGGGAAACGAGCAGTACTTC
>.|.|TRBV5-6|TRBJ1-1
CASSLGLARDTEAFF
TGTGCCAGCAGCTTGGGTCTGGCCCGGGACACTGAAGCTTTCTTT
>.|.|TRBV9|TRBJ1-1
CASSSRGGTEAFF
TGTGCCAGCAGCTCACGAGGTGGCACTGAAGCTTTCTTT
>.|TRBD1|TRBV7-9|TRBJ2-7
CASSLGAGTGIYEQYF
TGTGCCAGCAGCCTCGGAGCCGGGACAGGGATCTACGAGCAGTACTTC
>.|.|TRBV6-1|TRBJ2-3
CASSEKTNIGTDTQYF
TGTGCCAGCAGTGAAAAAACGAACATTGGCACAGATACGCAGTATTTT
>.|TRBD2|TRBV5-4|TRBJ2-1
CASSRGGHGQYNEQFF
TGTGCCAGCAGTCGGGGGGGGCACGGTCAATACAATGAGCAGTTCTTC
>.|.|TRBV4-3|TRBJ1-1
CASSQVNRLNTEAFF
TGCGCCAGCAGCCAAGTTAACAGGTTGAACACTGAAGCTTTCTTT
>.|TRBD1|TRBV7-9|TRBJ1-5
CASSLGSARGLSNQPQHF
TGTGCCAGCAGCTTAGGGTCGGCCAGGGGGCTTAGCAATCAGCCCCAGCATTTT
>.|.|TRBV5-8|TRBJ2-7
CASSLVQASVKEGQYF
TGTGCCAGCAGCTTGGTCCAGGCCAGTGTGAAGGAGGGGCAGTACTTC
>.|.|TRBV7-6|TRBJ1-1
CASSLVRWQGRDTEAFF
TGTGCCAGCAGCTTAGTACGTTGGCAGGGGAGGGACACTGAAGCTTTCTTT
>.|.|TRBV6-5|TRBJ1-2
CASSPHLRQTYGYTF
TGTGCCAGCAGTCCCCACCTTCGACAGACCTATGGCTACACCTTC
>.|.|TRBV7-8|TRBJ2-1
CASSLELCGQVESQFF
TGTGCCAGCAGCTTAGAGCTCTGCGGGCAGGTTGAAAGTCAGTTCTTC
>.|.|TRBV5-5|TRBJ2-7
CASSSGADLYEQYF
TGTGCCAGCAGCTCAGGGGCGGATCTCTACGAGCAGTACTTC
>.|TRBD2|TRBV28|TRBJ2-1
CASSRATPLAGAYNEQFF
TGTGCCAGCAGCCGCGCAACTCCACTAGCGGGGGCCTACAATGAGCAGTTCTTC
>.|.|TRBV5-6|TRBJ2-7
CASSLVWVRSSYEQYF
TGTGCCAGCAGCTTGGTTTGGGTCCGGAGCTCCTACGAGCAGTACTTC
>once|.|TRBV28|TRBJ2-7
CASSLWRRPLYEQYF
TGTGCCAGCAGTTTATGGCGGAGACCACTGTACGAGCAGTACTTC
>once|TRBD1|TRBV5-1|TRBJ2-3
CASSIRQGGEDTQYF
TGCGCCAGCAGCATTCGACAGGGTGGGGAAGATACGCAGTATTTT
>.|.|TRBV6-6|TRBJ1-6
CASRSYGSSYNSPLHF
TGTGCCAGCAGATCGTATGGGAGCTCCTATAATTCACCCCTCCACTTT
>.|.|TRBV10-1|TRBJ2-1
CASSSGSSYNEQFF
TGCGCCAGCAGTTCGGGGAGCTCCTACAATGAGCAGTTCTTC
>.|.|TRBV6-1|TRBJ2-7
CASSARVICEQYF
TGTGCCAGCAGTGCCAGGGTAATCTGCGAGCAGTACTTC
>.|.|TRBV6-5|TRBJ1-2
CASRNPGEACGYTF
TGTGCCAGCAGGAACCCAGGGGAAGCGTGTGGCTACACCTTC
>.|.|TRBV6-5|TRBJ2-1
CASSYSNRGAYNEQFF
TGTGCCAGCAGTTACTCGAATCGCGGGGCTTACAATGAGCAGTTCTTC
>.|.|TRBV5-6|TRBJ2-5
CASSLLAAQETQYF
TGTGCCAGCAGCTTGCTGGCGGCCCAAGAGACCCAGTACTTC
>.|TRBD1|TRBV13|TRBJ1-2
CASSFRFWRGPRYGYTF
TGTGCCAGCAGCTTTCGTTTTTGGAGGGGGCCTCGTTATGGCTACACCTTC
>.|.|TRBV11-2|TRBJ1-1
CASSLGQGSTEAFF
TGTGCCAGCAGCTTAGGTCAGGGGTCCACTGAAGCTTTCTTT
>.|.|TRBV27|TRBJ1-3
CASSLYGGRLPGNTIYF
TGTGCCAGCAGTTTATACGGGGGGAGGCTCCCTGGAAACACCATATATTTT
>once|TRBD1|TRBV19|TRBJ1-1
CASSGRGPTEAFF
TGTGCCAGTAGTGGCAGGGGGCCGACTGAAGCTTTCTTT
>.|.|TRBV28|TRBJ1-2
CASSLHVAAGVGYTF
TGTGCCAGCAGTTTACACGTGGCGGCAGGGGTTGGCTACACCTTC
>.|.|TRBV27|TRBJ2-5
CASSRFPKEETQYF
TGTGCCAGCAGTCGGTTCCCGAAAGAGGAGACCCAGTACTTC
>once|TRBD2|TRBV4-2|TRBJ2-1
CASSHLRERGGRFSYNEQFF
TGTGCCAGCAGCCACCTGAGAGAGCGGGGGGGCCGATTTTCCTACAATGAGCAGTTCTTC
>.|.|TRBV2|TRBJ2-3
CASSAPARRSLQDTQYF
TGTGCCAGCAGTGCCCCGGCACGGCGGTCATTGCAGGATACGCAGTATTTT
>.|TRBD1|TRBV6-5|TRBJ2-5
CASSLTGDKGPQYF
TGTGCCAGCAGTTTAACAGGGGATAAGGGTCCCCAGTACTTC
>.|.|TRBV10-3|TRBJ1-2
CAISESGSWGYTF
TGTGCCATCAGTGAGTCCGGGTCTTGGGGCTACACCTTC
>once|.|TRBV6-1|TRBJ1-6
CASSEGGFDSPLHF
TGTGCCAGCAGCGAAGGCGGTTTTGATTCACCCCTCCACTTT